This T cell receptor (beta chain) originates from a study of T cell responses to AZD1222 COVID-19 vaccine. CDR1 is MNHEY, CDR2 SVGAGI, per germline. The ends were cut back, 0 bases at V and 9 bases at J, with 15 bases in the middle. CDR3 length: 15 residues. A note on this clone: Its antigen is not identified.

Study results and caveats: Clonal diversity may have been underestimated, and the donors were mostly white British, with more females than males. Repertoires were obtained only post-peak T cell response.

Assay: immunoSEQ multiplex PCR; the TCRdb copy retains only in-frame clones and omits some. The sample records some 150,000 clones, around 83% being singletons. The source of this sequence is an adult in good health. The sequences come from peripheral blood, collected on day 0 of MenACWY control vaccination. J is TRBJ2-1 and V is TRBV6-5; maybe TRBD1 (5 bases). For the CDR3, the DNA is TGTGCCAGCAGTTACTCGAAGAAGGGGAATATTGAGCAGTTCTTC. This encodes CASSYSKKGNIEQFF.